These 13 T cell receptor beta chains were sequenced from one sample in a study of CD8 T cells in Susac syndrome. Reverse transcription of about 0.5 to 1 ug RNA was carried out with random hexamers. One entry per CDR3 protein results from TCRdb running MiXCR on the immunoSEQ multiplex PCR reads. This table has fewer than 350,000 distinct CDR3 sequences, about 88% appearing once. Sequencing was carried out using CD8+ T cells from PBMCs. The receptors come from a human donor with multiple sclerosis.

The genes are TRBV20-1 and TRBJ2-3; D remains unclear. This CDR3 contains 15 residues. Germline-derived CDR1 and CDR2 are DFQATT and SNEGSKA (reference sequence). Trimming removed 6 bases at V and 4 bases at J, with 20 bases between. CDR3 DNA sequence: TGCAGTGCCGCCCCCAGGACCCGTGATCCAGATACGCAGTATTTT. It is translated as CSAAPRTRDPDTQYF.

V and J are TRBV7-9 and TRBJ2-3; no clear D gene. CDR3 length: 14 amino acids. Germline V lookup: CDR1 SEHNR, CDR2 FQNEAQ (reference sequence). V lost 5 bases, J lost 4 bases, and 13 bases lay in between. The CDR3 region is CASSPWDDPDTQYF. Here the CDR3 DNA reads TGTGCCAGCAGCCCCTGGGATGATCCAGATACGCAGTATTTT.

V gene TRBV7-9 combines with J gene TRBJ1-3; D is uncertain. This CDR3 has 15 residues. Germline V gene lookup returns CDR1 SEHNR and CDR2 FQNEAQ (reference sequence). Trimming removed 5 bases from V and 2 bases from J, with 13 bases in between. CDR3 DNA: TGTGCCAGCAGCGATACGGTCAAGCCTGGAAACACCATATATTTT. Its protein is CASSDTVKPGNTIYF.

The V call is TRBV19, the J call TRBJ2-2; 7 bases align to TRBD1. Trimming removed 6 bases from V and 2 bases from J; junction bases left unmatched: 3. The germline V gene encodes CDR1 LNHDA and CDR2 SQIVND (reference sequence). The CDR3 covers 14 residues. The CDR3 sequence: CASRGTVNTGELFF. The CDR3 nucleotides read TGTGCCAGTAGGGGGACAGTCAACACCGGGGAGCTGTTTTTT. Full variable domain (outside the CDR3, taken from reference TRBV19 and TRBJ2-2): DGGITQSPKYLFRKEGQNVTLSCEQNLNHDAMYWYRQDPGQGLRLIYYSQIVNDFQKGDIAEGYSVSREKKESFPLTVTSAQKNPTAFYLCASRGTVNTGELFFGEGSRLTVL.

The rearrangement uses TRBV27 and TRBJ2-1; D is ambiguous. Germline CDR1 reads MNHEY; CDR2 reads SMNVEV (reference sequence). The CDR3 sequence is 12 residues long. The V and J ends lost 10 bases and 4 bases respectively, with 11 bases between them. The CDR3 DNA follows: TGTGCCACCAGAACCAATTACAATGAGCAGTTCTTC. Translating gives CATRTNYNEQFF.

The CDR3 loop reads CSVEARDRTGVNYGYTF. CDR3 bases: TGCAGCGTTGAAGCCCGGGACAGGACTGGAGTTAACTATGGCTACACCTTC. The V call is TRBV29-1, the J call TRBJ1-2, with 8 bases that match TRBD1. The CDR3 length is 17 residues. CDR1 and CDR2 from the germline V gene are SQVTM and ANQGSEA. Unmatched junction bases numbered 11, after V lost 1 base and J lost 1 base.

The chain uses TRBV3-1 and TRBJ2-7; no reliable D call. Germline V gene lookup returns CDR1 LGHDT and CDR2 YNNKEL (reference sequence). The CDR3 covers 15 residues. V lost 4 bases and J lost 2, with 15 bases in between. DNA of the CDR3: TGTGCCAGCAGCCTGACCCAGATCCCAACCTACGAGCAGTACTTC. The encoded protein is CASSLTQIPTYEQYF.

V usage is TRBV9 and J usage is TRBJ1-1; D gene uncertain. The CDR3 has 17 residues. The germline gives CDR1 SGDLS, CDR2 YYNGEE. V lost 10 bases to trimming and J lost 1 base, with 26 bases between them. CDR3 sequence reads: CAARTEPREWENTEAFF. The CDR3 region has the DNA TGTGCCGCCCGCACTGAGCCAAGGGAATGGGAGAACACTGAAGCTTTCTTT.

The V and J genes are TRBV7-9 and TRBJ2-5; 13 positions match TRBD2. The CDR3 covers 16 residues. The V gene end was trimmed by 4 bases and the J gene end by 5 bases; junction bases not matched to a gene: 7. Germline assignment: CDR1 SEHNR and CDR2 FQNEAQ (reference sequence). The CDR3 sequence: CASSSRTSGSGETQYF. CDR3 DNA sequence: TGTGCCAGCAGCTCTCGGACTAGCGGGAGCGGGGAGACCCAGTACTTC.

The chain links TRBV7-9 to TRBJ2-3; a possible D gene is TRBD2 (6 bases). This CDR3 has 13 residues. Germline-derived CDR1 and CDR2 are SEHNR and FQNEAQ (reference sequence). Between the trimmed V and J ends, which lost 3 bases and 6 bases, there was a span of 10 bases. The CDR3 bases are TGTGCCAGCAGCTTTACTAGCCCGGATACGCAGTATTTT. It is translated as CASSFTSPDTQYF. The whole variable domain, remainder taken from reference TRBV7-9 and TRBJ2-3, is DTGVSQNPRHKITKRGQNVTFRCDPISEHNRLYWYRQTLGQGPEFLTYFQNEAQLEKSRLLSDRFSAERPKGSFSTLEIQRTEQGDSAMYLCASSFTSPDTQYFGPGTRLTVL.

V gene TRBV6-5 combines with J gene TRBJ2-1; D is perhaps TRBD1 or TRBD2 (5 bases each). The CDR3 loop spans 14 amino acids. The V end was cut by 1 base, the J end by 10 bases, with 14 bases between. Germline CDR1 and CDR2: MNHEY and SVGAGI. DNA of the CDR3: TGTGCCAGCAGTTACTTCCAGGGAGTTGGGGAGCAGTTCTTC. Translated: CASSYFQGVGEQFF.

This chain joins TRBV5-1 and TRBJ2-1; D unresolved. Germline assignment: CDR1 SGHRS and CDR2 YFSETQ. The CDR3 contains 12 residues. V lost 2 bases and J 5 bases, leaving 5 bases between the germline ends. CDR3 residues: CASSFQDNEQFF. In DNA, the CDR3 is TGCGCCAGCAGCTTCCAGGACAATGAGCAGTTCTTC.

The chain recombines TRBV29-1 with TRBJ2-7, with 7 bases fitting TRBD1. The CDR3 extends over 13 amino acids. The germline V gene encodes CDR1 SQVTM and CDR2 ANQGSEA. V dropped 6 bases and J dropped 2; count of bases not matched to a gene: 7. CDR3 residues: CSVETGATYEQYF. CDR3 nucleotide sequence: TGCAGCGTCGAAACAGGGGCAACCTACGAGCAGTACTTC.